The TCR beta chain described here comes from a study of T cell repertoires in cytomegalovirus infection (dated by TCRdb to about 2019). A note on the overall study: Recently identified HLA-C-restricted CMV epitopes, whose presentation resists viral immunomodulation, were targeted by peptide stimulations together with well-studied HLA-B-restricted epitopes. The HLA type of each donor mattered for the analysis, because public TCR beta signatures pointed to carriage of CMV infection along with the matching HLA type.

The investigation overall reported the following: In the ex vivo response, HLA-C-restricted CMV-specific TCR beta clonotypes were dominant, and in two of eight donors the single most frequent clonotype came from this HLA-C-restricted group. Carriers of CMV infection plus the relevant HLA type were discriminated by the cumulative frequency of public TCR beta family members in the study cohort and in an independent approximately 350-donor cohort.

The sample's treatment or condition label is to be understood as: in vitro stimulation with specific CMV peptide epitopes to enrich CMV-specific T cells. Sequenced on an Illumina HiSeq 1500. Clones were called with MiXCR by TCRdb after fastp trimmed the public reads at Q25, and only in-frame beta chains were retained. Merged by CDR3 protein, the rows form single entries marked with the most common genes and DNA. The sample profile shows roughly 920,000 distinct CDR3 sequences; under 40% of them were found once. Jointly, the top ten make up 13% of the sample. This clonotype occurred a few times. Its antigen remains undetermined. Within one base of it there is no much larger clone, and no base qualities were kept. V lost 11 bases and J lost 0 bases, and the count of bases not matched to a germline gene is 5. The CDR3, cysteine through phenylalanine, is 13 amino acids long. Only the CDR3 DNA is retained, 39 bases long and in frame from the first base. Taken from the germline V gene, the CDR1 and CDR2 loops are SGHVS and FNYEAQ.

Here the chain combines TRBV7-6 and TRBJ1-1; 8 middle bases align to TRBD1. The TCR comes from a human donor in good health (CMV status not recorded). Some clones in this sample may be carry-over from other donors' samples. This sample comprised cultured CD8+ T cells from PBMCs, obtained from culture after CMV antigen stimulation. This receptor carries the CDR3 CALWTGMNTEAFF. The nucleotides read TGTGCCTTATGGACAGGGATGAACACTGAAGCTTTCTTT.